This T cell receptor (beta chain) was sequenced in a study of blood T cell repertoires in COVID-19 (dated by TCRdb to the early 2020s). About the study as a whole: The collaborator samples originated in the United States, Italy and Spain and spanned the acute and convalescent phases of COVID-19. The prospective study material was composed of cDNA or gDNA derived from T cells, B-cell-depleted T cells, or PBMCs. The dataset comprised deeply sampled blood TCRbeta repertoires from subjects exposed to, actively infected with, or recovered from COVID-19. A freely available public database, intended as a resource for researchers studying the immune response to SARS-CoV-2, is where the repertoires were released. The samples were drawn from the first 160 participants of the ongoing ImmuneRACE study and from 950 to 1,500 subjects provided by 6 global collaborators. Sample metadata almost always included a de-identified subject ID, COVID-19 status, age in years and sex. HLA class I and class II types, where available, came from metadata supplied by the sample provider rather than from assay-based typing.

V and J lose 6 bases and 0 bases, and a span of 13 bases separates them. Taken from cysteine to phenylalanine, the CDR3 has 15 residues. Just the 45-base CDR3 DNA is kept, in frame starting at base 1. Per the germline V gene (reference sequence), LNHDA is the CDR1 and SQIVND is the CDR2. TCRbeta CDR3 regions were amplified from genomic DNA using the immunoSEQ Assay, a bias-controlled multiplex PCR. The authors' analysis ran thus. Within the assay, amplification of reference gene primers was used to estimate how many nucleated cells each sample contained. To quantify the absolute abundance of each unique TCRbeta CDR3 rearrangement, sequence reads were collapsed and filtered. For each sample, productive Simpson clonality was calculated by taking the square root of Simpson's diversity index across productive rearrangements. The table comes from immuneACCESS by way of TCRdb, which keeps in-frame sequences with V and J called. Part of the clones is missing from these tables; in studies checked, under half for an unresolved V gene and the rest for unknown reasons. V and J calls and clone size come straight from that table; D and trimming were deduced from the DNA. In all, the sample holds some 510,000 clones, and 88% of those were seen once. 1.5% to 2% of the sample comes from the top ten.

Broad study findings and their caveats: Clinical and demographic metadata were provided uncurated, with the amount varying by source and participant.

Enrolling through a virtual design, the prospective study's participants ranged in age from roughly 18 to 100 years and lived across some 23 United States geographic areas. Cohort assignment in the prospective study relied on participant-reported clinical history from a screening survey and a study questionnaire. ImmuneRACE Cohort 3 recovered participants were defined by two consecutive negative NP/OP PCR tests, healthcare professional clearance, or symptom resolution. Each participant in the prospective study had whole blood, serum and a nasopharyngeal or oropharyngeal swab collected by mobile phlebotomists. Additional blood draws and questionnaires over a roughly two-month period could optionally be provided by prospective study participants. Prospective study blood samples were shipped either frozen or at room temperature before DNA extraction. As regards this clone: Its antigen is still unknown. No qualities accompany the bases; no much larger clone lies one base away.

Sequencing used PBMCs or T cells enriched from blood (not recorded which). The TCR sequence derives from a woman in her thirties or forties who had recovered from COVID-19. Here the chain combines TRBV19 and TRBJ2-3, with the D segment identity uncertain. The CDR3 amino acid sequence is: CASRLGVFSTDTQYF. The DNA is TGTGCCAGTAGGCTCGGAGTATTCAGCACAGATACGCAGTATTTT.